This T cell receptor beta chain was sequenced during a study of response to subunit inactivated influenza vaccine. V was clipped by 7 bases and J by 1 base; unmatched bases: 7. The CDR3 has 17 amino acids. In TCRdb, the RT-PCR reads were re-called with MiXCR into one record per CDR3 protein. The data show around 580,000 distinct CDR3 sequences, over 9.5% seen once. This clonotype originated in a man aged 50-60 years who received an inactivated influenza vaccine. The J gene is TRBJ2-3, the V gene TRBV12-3 or TRBV12-4, with 14 bases that match TRBD2. Sequenced material: PBMCs from blood, taken on the day of vaccination. DNA of the CDR3: TGTGCCAGCAAACGACTAGCGGGGGGGCCTGGCACAGATACGCAGTATTTT. Translated, it gives CASKRLAGGPGTDTQYF.